The 7 T cell receptor beta chains below were found in one sample sequenced in a study of blood T cell repertoires in COVID-19. Clones were read by immunoSEQ multiplex PCR, and TCRdb kept only the in-frame ones, dropping some. Among 310,000 or so clones listed, about nine tenths were seen once. Material for sequencing was peripheral blood. The receptors were sampled from a woman aged 30 to 39 with COVID-19, enrolled during active disease.

Here the CDR3 reads CASRAGLPTSYEQFF. The CDR3 bases are TGTGCCAGCAGAGCGGGACTCCCGACCTCCTATGAGCAGTTCTTC. V and J are TRBV6-6 and TRBJ2-1, with 7 bases that match TRBD2. Germline trimming cut 6 bases from V and 8 bases from J; bases unmatched to any gene: 13. There are 15 residues in the CDR3. Germline V gene lookup returns CDR1 MNHNY and CDR2 SVGAGI (reference sequence).

The chain employs TRBV7-2 and TRBJ1-1, with 9 nucleotides matching TRBD1. The CDR3 consists of 16 residues. The germline V gene has CDR1 SGHTA and CDR2 FQGNSA. The junction had 10 bases not matched to a gene; V was cut back by 7 bases and J by 1 base. The CDR3 region is CASIPGQGRGNTEAFF. The CDR3 nucleotides read TGTGCCAGCATCCCGGGACAGGGAAGGGGGAACACTGAAGCTTTCTTT.

The chain recombines TRBV3-1 (or the pseudogene TRBV3-2) with TRBJ1-1, with D perhaps TRBD1 (5 bases). The germline V gene has CDR1 LGHDT and CDR2 YNNKEL (reference sequence). V was cut by 1 base and J by 4 bases, with 16 bases left in between. The CDR3 totals 16 residues. The CDR3 DNA reads as TGTGCCAGCAGCCAAGCGTCCCAGGTTAGGGGCACTGAAGCTTTCTTT. Protein sequence: CASSQASQVRGTEAFF.

This chain uses TRBV28 with TRBJ2-2; D possibly corresponds to TRBD1 (5 bases). The V and J ends lost 6 bases and 1 base respectively, with 12 bases between them. The CDR3 is 15 amino acids. Germline V CDR1 and CDR2: MDHEN, SYDVKM. CDR3 in DNA: TGTGCCAGCAGCCTCCCAGGGTTGAACACCGGGGAGCTGTTTTTT. It encodes CASSLPGLNTGELFF.

J is TRBJ2-7 and V is TRBV18; 9 nucleotides line up with TRBD1. The ends lost 3 bases at V and 6 bases at J; junction bases unmatched: 9. CDR3 length equals 15 residues. The germline V gene encodes CDR1 KGHSH and CDR2 LQKENI. CDR3 nucleotides: TGTGCCAGCTCACCGGGACAGGGTGGAAAGGGCGAGCAGTACTTC. Residues: CASSPGQGGKGEQYF.

The CDR3 here is CSVEEGQNTEAFF. CDR3 DNA sequence: TGCAGCGTTGAAGAGGGACAGAACACTGAAGCTTTCTTT. The chain is built from TRBV29-1 and TRBJ1-1; D is possibly TRBD1 (6 bases). V was trimmed by 0 bases and J by 1 base, leaving 6 bases between them. The CDR3 runs to 13 residues. Germline CDR1 and CDR2: SQVTM and ANQGSEA.

The chain uses TRBV11-2 and TRBJ2-1; unclear D gene. The germline CDR1 and CDR2 sequences are SGHAT and FQNNGV. V lost 4 bases and J lost 8, with 9 bases in between. The CDR3 extends over 12 amino acids. CDR3 loop: CASSSILYEQFF. CDR3 coding DNA: TGTGCCAGCAGCTCCATTCTATATGAGCAGTTCTTC.